This paragraph reports one TCR beta chain. The target antigen is unknown. Produced via immunoSEQ multiplex PCR; TCRdb's table is partial and in-frame only. The data show 13,000 or so clones, about nine tenths seen once. V lost 5 bases and J 4 bases, leaving 11 bases between the germline ends. This CDR3 contains 14 residues. Germline V gives CDR1 SGHAT, CDR2 FQNNGV. This sample is part of a study of tumor-infiltrating lymphocytes in localized non-small cell lung cancer. Notes on the study in general: Different pieces of the same tissue went to different assays, confounding technical variation with intratumor heterogeneity.

The chain joins TRBV11-2 to TRBJ2-2; D call uncertain. The clonotype comes from a human donor with non-small cell lung cancer. Sequencing input: lung tumor tissue. The chain's CDR3 is CASSPTRSTGELFF. For the CDR3, the DNA is TGTGCCAGCAGCCCCACAAGGAGCACCGGGGAGCTGTTTTTT. Using reference TRBV11-2 and TRBJ2-2 for the parts outside the CDR3, the full variable domain is EAGVAQSPRYKIIEKRQSVAFWCNPISGHATLYWYQQILGQGPKLLIQFQNNGVVDDSQLPKDRFSAERLKGVDSTLKIQPAKLEDSAVYLCASSPTRSTGELFFGEGSRLTVL.